This entry lists 32 T cell receptor beta chains sequenced from one sample in a study of OX40 agonist ivuxolimab in advanced cancers. Clones were read by immunoSEQ multiplex PCR, and TCRdb kept only the in-frame ones, dropping some. The sample has around 69,000 clones; around 86% are singletons. The sample here was CD4+ or CD8+ T cells sorted from blood, taken in a trial of the OX40 agonist ivuxolimab. The receptors stem from an adult with an advanced solid tumor such as melanoma, head and neck, liver or kidney cancer.

V and J are TRBV5-5 and TRBJ2-5; weak D call: TRBD2 (5 bases). CDR1 is SGHKS and CDR2 is YYEKEE in the germline V gene (reference sequence). Between the trimmed V and J ends, which lost 0 bases and 0 bases, there was a span of 6 bases. There are 14 residues in the CDR3. The CDR3: CASSLAGDQETQYF. CDR3 nucleotide sequence: TGTGCCAGCAGCTTGGCCGGGGACCAAGAGACCCAGTACTTC. Together with reference TRBV5-5 and TRBJ2-5, the CDR3 gives the full variable domain: DAGVTQSPTHLIKTRGQQVTLRCSPISGHKSVSWYQQVLGQGPQFIFQYYEKEERGRGNFPDRFSARQFPNYSSELNVNALLLGDSALYLCASSLAGDQETQYFGPGTRLLVL.

The chain carries TRBV28 and TRBJ2-7, with D uncertain. CDR3 length: 14 residues. Germline CDR1 MDHEN, CDR2 SYDVKM. V was shortened by 3 bases and J by 1 base, with 10 bases between the two germline ends. The CDR3 region is CASSLRQWSYEQYF. DNA for the CDR3: TGTGCCAGCAGTTTGCGGCAGTGGTCCTACGAGCAGTACTTC.

A word on this clone: The sample contains more than one DNA sequence encoding this CDR3. The chain has TRBV4-3 and TRBJ1-2; 7 bases match TRBD1. Germline V gives CDR1 LGHNA, CDR2 YSLEER. CDR3 length: 15 amino acids. With V trimmed by 0 bases and J by 4 bases, 5 bases remained unmatched. The CDR3 DNA reads TGCGCCAGCAGCCAAGAAGGGCAGGGGGGCTATGGCTACACCTTC. Protein product: CASSQEGQGGYGYTF.

V gene TRBV11-1 combines with J gene TRBJ2-7, with TRBD1 matching 10 bases. The CDR3 consists of 14 residues. J gave up 2 bases and V 7 bases, and 5 bases lay outside the gene matches. Per the germline V gene, CDR1 is SGHAT and CDR2 is FQDESV (reference sequence). In nucleotides, the CDR3 is TGTGCCAGCACCATGGGGACAGGGGCCTACGAGCAGTACGTC. This encodes CASTMGTGAYEQYV.

The chain employs TRBV5-1 and TRBJ1-6, with D perhaps TRBD1 (5 bases). The V end was cut by 4 bases, the J end by 9 bases, with 20 bases between. This CDR3 spans 16 amino acids. Germline CDR1 SGHRS, CDR2 YFSETQ. The CDR3, as DNA: TGCGCCAGCAGCATCACCGACGGGACGGGAAGTTCACCCCTCCACTTT. Translation: CASSITDGTGSSPLHF.

This chain connects TRBV4-3 to TRBJ2-2; D unresolved. V dropped 3 bases and J dropped 1 base, with 12 bases sitting between them. The CDR3 loop spans 16 amino acids. Germline CDR1 is LGHNA and CDR2 is YSLEER. The CDR3 DNA sequence: TGCGCCAGCAGCCATACCGACACCAAGAACACCGGGGAGCTGTTTTTT. The encoded protein is CASSHTDTKNTGELFF.

This clone showed up just a few times. The rearrangement uses TRBV19 and TRBJ1-5; D may be TRBD1 (6 bases). V was clipped by 6 bases and J by 0 bases, with 12 bases between them. Germline V CDR1 and CDR2: LNHDA, SQIVND (reference sequence). The CDR3 spans 15 residues. The CDR3: CASSGGDISNQPQHF. The CDR3 region has the DNA TGTGCCAGTAGCGGGGGGGACATTAGCAATCAGCCCCAGCATTTT.

The chain uses TRBV7-3 and TRBJ2-5; 8 bases match TRBD1. The germline gives CDR1 SGHTA, CDR2 FQGTGA. This CDR3 is 13 amino acids long. Unmatched junction bases numbered 3, after V lost 5 bases and J lost 4 bases. Here the CDR3 DNA reads TGTGCCAGCAGCCCCGACAGGGGAGAGACCCAGTACTTC. Translating it yields CASSPDRGETQYF.

The chain joins TRBV6-1 to TRBJ1-4, with 7 nucleotides matching TRBD1. Trimming at V came to 11 bases and at J to 0 bases, leaving 3 bases not matched to a gene. The CDR3 length is 13 residues. CDR1 MNHNS and CDR2 SASEGT come from the germline V gene. The CDR3 loop reads CAGTGATNEKLFF. CDR3 in DNA: TGTGCCGGAACAGGGGCAACTAATGAAAAACTGTTTTTT.

This clone was picked up one time. The chain employs TRBV6-5 and TRBJ2-1; 8 nucleotides align to TRBD2. V was clipped by 8 bases and J by 7 bases; unmatched bases: 10. Germline CDR1 is MNHEY and CDR2 is SVGAGI. The CDR3 totals 14 residues. The CDR3 DNA reads TGTGCCAGCCGCAGCTTTAGCGGGACAAATGAGCAGTTCTTC. Translated, it gives CASRSFSGTNEQFF.

The V gene is TRBV19, the J gene TRBJ2-2, with 9 bases that match TRBD1. This CDR3 region has 15 residues. V shed 7 bases, J shed 4 bases, and the junction held 7 bases outside the gene matches. CDR1 and CDR2 from the germline V gene are LNHDA and SQIVND (reference sequence). In DNA, the CDR3 is TGTGCCAGTACCACAGGGGGCAGGGGCACCGGGGAGCTGTTTTTT. Its translation: CASTTGGRGTGELFF.

V gene TRBV5-4 combines with J gene TRBJ2-7; no definite D call. V lost 4 bases and J lost 6, with 11 bases in between. Germline assignment: CDR1 SGHNT and CDR2 YYREEE (reference sequence). This CDR3 is 12 amino acids long. The CDR3 loop is CASSLERGEQYF. Written as DNA, the CDR3 is TGTGCCAGCAGCCTGGAGCGTGGCGAGCAGTACTTC. The full variable domain, in which reference TRBV5-4 and TRBJ2-7 provide the parts outside the CDR3, is ETGVTQSPTHLIKTRGQQVTLRCSSQSGHNTVSWYQQALGQGPQFIFQYYREEENGRGNFPPRFSGLQFPNYSSELNVNALELDDSALYLCASSLERGEQYFGPGTRLTVT.

The chain is built from TRBV6-5 and TRBJ2-4; D is unresolved. From germline, CDR1 is MNHEY and CDR2 SVGAGI. The CDR3 runs 15 residues. Trimming took off 4 bases at V and 0 bases at J, with 10 bases between the two ends. The CDR3 is CASSSGLIAKNIQYF. The CDR3 DNA is TGTGCCAGCAGTTCCGGTCTCATAGCCAAAAACATTCAGTACTTC.

This chain connects TRBV7-3 to TRBJ2-5; D possibly corresponds to TRBD2 (6 bases). CDR3 length equals 15 residues. CDR1 and CDR2 (germline): SGHTA, FQGTGA. The V and J ends lost 4 bases and 2 bases respectively, with 14 bases between them. The CDR3 DNA is TGTGCCAGCAGCTCAGGGAGTGGGGGGCAAGAGACCCAGTACTTC. Its translation: CASSSGSGGQETQYF.

The chain recombines TRBV9 with TRBJ2-3, with D possibly being TRBD2 (6 bases). V lost 4 bases and J 2 bases, leaving 17 bases between the germline ends. Germline V gene sequence: CDR1 SGDLS, CDR2 YYNGEE. The CDR3 runs to 16 residues. The CDR3 bases are TGTGCCAGCAGCCTTTTAATTGGGACTGCCACAGATACGCAGTATTTT. Residues: CASSLLIGTATDTQYF.

J is TRBJ1-2 and V is TRBV28; perhaps TRBD1 as D (6 bases). The CDR3 covers 14 residues. The V and J ends lost 5 bases and 8 bases respectively, with 18 bases between them. Germline lookup yields CDR1 MDHEN and CDR2 SYDVKM. This CDR3 is CASSGGAKRRGYTF. CDR3 bases: TGTGCCAGCAGTGGGGGGGCCAAACGTCGGGGCTACACCTTC.

The chain has TRBV15 and TRBJ1-2; TRBD1 matches 9 bases. This CDR3 spans 16 amino acids. The germline V gene encodes CDR1 LNHNV and CDR2 YYDKDF (reference sequence). With 0 bases clipped from V and 5 bases from J, the junction kept 7 bases outside the gene matches. Here the CDR3 reads CATSRDLTGGRYGYTF. DNA of the CDR3: TGTGCCACCAGCAGAGATTTAACAGGGGGCAGGTATGGCTACACCTTC. The complete variable domain, with remaining parts taken from reference TRBV15 and TRBJ1-2, reads DAMVIQNPRYQVTQFGKPVTLSCSQTLNHNVMYWYQQKSSQAPKLLFHYYDKDFNNEADTPDNFQSRRPNTSFCFLDIRSPGLGDTAMYLCATSRDLTGGRYGYTFGSGTRLTVV.

This chain joins TRBV5-1 and TRBJ2-5, with a possible D match to TRBD1 (6 bases). V was shortened by 4 bases and J by 5 bases, with 21 bases between the two germline ends. Germline CDR1 is SGHRS and CDR2 is YFSETQ. This CDR3 is 16 amino acids long. Here the CDR3 DNA reads TGCGCCAGCAGCATCCAGACAGGTGTAGTTCAGGAGACCCAGTACTTC. Protein product: CASSIQTGVVQETQYF.

This clone was counted between two and nine times. DNA for the CDR3: TGCAGCGTCACAGGGGACGTCAATCAGCCCCAGCATTTT. This translates into CSVTGDVNQPQHF. The gene calls are TRBV29-1 and TRBJ1-5; 7 bases agree with TRBD1. This CDR3 spans 13 amino acids. Trimming cost V 6 bases and J 3 bases; bases outside gene matches: 5. Germline-derived CDR1 and CDR2 are SQVTM and ANQGSEA. The whole variable domain, filled in from reference TRBV29-1 and TRBJ1-5, reads SAVISQKPSRDICQRGTSLTIQCQVDSQVTMMFWYRQQPGQSLTLIATANQGSEATYESGFVIDKFPISRPNLTFSTLTVSNMSPEDSSIYLCSVTGDVNQPQHFGDGTRLSIL.

The chain carries TRBV11-2 and TRBJ2-6; TRBD1 aligns across 10 bases. Germline values: CDR1 SGHAT, CDR2 FQNNGV. This CDR3 region has 18 residues. The ends lost 3 bases at V and 1 base at J; junction bases unmatched: 6. Written as DNA, the CDR3 is TGTGCCAGCAGCTTGACAGGGGGCATATCTTCTGGGGCCAACGTCCTGACTTTC. Protein product: CASSLTGGISSGANVLTF.

The rearrangement uses TRBV7-8 and TRBJ1-2; 7 nucleotides agree with TRBD1. This CDR3 is built from 17 residues. V shed 0 bases and J 4 bases; nucleotides not matched to a gene: 11. Germline loops: CDR1 SGHVS, CDR2 FQNEAQ. The chain's CDR3 is CASSLASGGGSSYGYTF. The CDR3 region has the DNA TGTGCCAGCAGCTTAGCGAGTGGAGGGGGCAGCAGCTATGGCTACACCTTC.

This clone has just a few counts. The rearrangement uses TRBV14 and TRBJ2-4; D is perhaps TRBD1 (6 bases). Germline lookup yields CDR1 SGHDN and CDR2 FVKESK. The CDR3 has 14 residues. V dropped 3 bases and J dropped 7 bases, with 13 bases sitting between them. The CDR3 sequence: CASSHPGVTNIQYF. CDR3 nucleotides: TGTGCCAGCAGCCACCCAGGGGTTACGAACATTCAGTACTTC.

The chain has TRBV5-8 and TRBJ2-1; maybe TRBD2 (6 bases). The CDR3 loop spans 14 amino acids. V lost 2 bases and J lost 9, with 15 bases in between. Germline V gene lookup returns CDR1 SGHTS and CDR2 YDEGEE. This CDR3 is CASSFRRTNGEQFF. The CDR3 nucleotides read TGTGCCAGCAGCTTCCGGCGGACTAACGGTGAGCAGTTCTTC. The complete variable domain, with remaining parts taken from reference TRBV5-8 and TRBJ2-1, reads EAGVTQSPTHLIKTRGQQATLRCSPISGHTSVYWYQQALGLGLQFLLWYDEGEERNRGNFPPRFSGRQFPNYSSELNVNALELEDSALYLCASSFRRTNGEQFFGPGTRLTVL.

The chain carries TRBV5-1 and TRBJ2-3; 9 bases are a match to TRBD2. Germline-derived CDR1 and CDR2 are SGHRS and YFSETQ. After removal of 2 bases from V and 3 bases from J, the junction contained 4 bases not matched to a gene. The CDR3 covers 15 residues. The CDR3 reads CASSFSGGRTDTQYF. The DNA for the CDR3 is TGCGCCAGCAGCTTTAGCGGGGGTCGGACAGATACGCAGTATTTT.

The chain links TRBV19 to TRBJ1-5, with D perhaps TRBD1 (5 bases). The germline CDR1 and CDR2 sequences are LNHDA and SQIVND (reference sequence). This CDR3 is 13 amino acids long. Trimming removed 6 bases at V and 8 bases at J, with 14 bases between. CDR3 nucleotide sequence: TGTGCCAGTAGCGGGACTGCAGATGAGCCCCAGCATTTT. It specifies CASSGTADEPQHF.

The sample holds one count of this clone. The V and J genes are TRBV5-1 and TRBJ2-1; 9 nucleotides match TRBD2. CDR1 is SGHRS, CDR2 YFSETQ, per germline. CDR3 size: 15 residues. J gave up 7 bases and V 4 bases, and 9 bases lay outside the gene matches. The CDR3 nucleotides read TGCGCCAGCAGCCCAAAGACTAGCGGCGAAAATGAGCAGTTCTTC. This encodes CASSPKTSGENEQFF.

The CDR3 sequence: CAISESDRDGYTF. DNA for the CDR3: TGTGCCATCAGTGAGTCCGACAGAGATGGCTACACCTTC. The chain is built from TRBV10-3 and TRBJ1-2, with D possibly TRBD1 on 5 matching bases. Germline values: CDR1 ENHRY, CDR2 SYGVKD. The CDR3 contains 13 residues. Trimming left V 0 bases short and J 6 bases short, with 8 bases between.

The CDR3 coding sequence is TGTGCCAGCATGTCGGGGGCAATGAACACTGAAGCTTTCTTT. This encodes CASMSGAMNTEAFF. The chain combines TRBV28 with TRBJ1-1; D perhaps matches TRBD1 (6 bases). The germline V gene has CDR1 MDHEN and CDR2 SYDVKM. This CDR3 comprises 14 residues. Trimming cost V 7 bases and J 0 bases, with 12 bases left between them.

The chain has TRBV25-1 and TRBJ2-2, with TRBD1 matching over 7 bases. There are 16 residues in the CDR3. V shed 6 bases and J 0 bases; nucleotides not matched to a gene: 7. Germline V gene sequence: CDR1 MGHDK, CDR2 SYGVNS. The CDR3, as DNA: TGTGCCAGCAGCCTTCCCGGGACAGCGAACACCGGGGAGCTGTTTTTT. Its translation: CASSLPGTANTGELFF.

The rearrangement links TRBV19 to TRBJ2-3; D may be TRBD1 (7 bases). Trimming removed 5 bases from V and 5 bases from J, with 14 bases in between. This CDR3 has 14 amino acids. CDR1 is LNHDA and CDR2 is SQIVND in the germline V gene (reference sequence). The CDR3 region is CASSVQGGEDTQYF. CDR3 nucleotides: TGTGCCAGTAGTGTCCAGGGGGGAGAAGATACGCAGTATTTT.

CDR3 nucleotides: TGTGCCAGCAGCTTGGAAGGGGGGGCAGATACGCAGTATTTT. It specifies CASSLEGGADTQYF. This chain links TRBV5-6 with TRBJ2-3; a weak D match, TRBD2 (7 bases). The V and J ends lost 0 bases and 4 bases respectively, with 9 bases between them. Per the germline V gene, CDR1 is SGHDT and CDR2 is YYEEEE. This CDR3 is 14 amino acids long.

V usage is TRBV19 and J usage is TRBJ2-1; 9 nucleotides match TRBD1. V shed 4 bases and J 5 bases; nucleotides not matched to a gene: 12. The length of the CDR3 is 17 residues. In germline, CDR1 is LNHDA, CDR2 SQIVND (reference sequence). CDR3: CASSSIGDRVPDNEQFF. The CDR3 DNA sequence: TGTGCCAGTAGTAGTATAGGGGACAGGGTACCCGACAATGAGCAGTTCTTC.